This is a list of T cell receptor beta chains from one sample in a study of cytomegalovirus exposure and HLA in healthy donors. The table came from immunoSEQ multiplex PCR; TCRdb's copy has only in-frame clones and leaves some out. Here the sample spans about 79,000 clones, approximately 61% being singletons. Specimen: PBMCs. The receptors were sampled from a woman in her 50s in good health and CMV-seropositive. Both conserved end residues are part of each CDR3. Each record gives: J gene, clone size, V gene, CDR3 length, D gene, CDR3 protein, CDR3 DNA. A D gene is named only where the DNA matches it firmly. The listing skips clone size in some rows; elsewhere it reads once, few, many or a size class.

J gene: TRBJ1-2; clone size: few; V gene: TRBV6-1; CDR3 length: 16; D gene: TRBD1; CDR3 protein: CASSVPTDRPHVGYTF; CDR3 DNA: TGTGCCAGCAGTGTCCCGACGGACAGGCCCCACGTTGGCTACACCTTC
J gene: TRBJ2-7; clone size: -; V gene: TRBV7-2; CDR3 length: 15; D gene: TRBD1; CDR3 protein: CASSTRQGILSEQYF; CDR3 DNA: TGTGCCAGCAGCACAAGACAGGGCATCCTTTCCGAGCAGTACTTC
J gene: TRBJ1-3; clone size: -; V gene: TRBV9; CDR3 length: 16; D gene: -; CDR3 protein: CASSGIPTVSGNTIYF; CDR3 DNA: TGTGCCAGCTCAGGTATTCCGACAGTCTCTGGAAACACCATATATTTT
J gene: TRBJ1-5; clone size: few; V gene: TRBV4-1; CDR3 length: 12; D gene: TRBD1; CDR3 protein: CASSPGDRGLHF; CDR3 DNA: TGTGCCAGCAGCCCCGGGGACAGGGGCTTGCATTTT
J gene: TRBJ1-4; clone size: few; V gene: TRBV28; CDR3 length: 12; D gene: -; CDR3 protein: CASRPGGEKLFF; CDR3 DNA: TGTGCCAGCAGACCGGGGGGGGAAAAACTGTTTTTT
J gene: TRBJ2-2; clone size: -; V gene: TRBV5-1; CDR3 length: 15; D gene: TRBD1; CDR3 protein: CASTRTGSSTGELFF; CDR3 DNA: TGCGCCAGCACGCGGACAGGGAGTTCCACCGGGGAGCTGTTTTTT
J gene: TRBJ1-1; clone size: -; V gene: TRBV5-1; CDR3 length: 13; D gene: -; CDR3 protein: CASTTEMNTEAFF; CDR3 DNA: TGCGCCAGCACGACAGAGATGAACACTGAAGCTTTCTTT
J gene: TRBJ2-7; clone size: -; V gene: TRBV27; CDR3 length: 14; D gene: -; CDR3 protein: CASSGGLPAREQYF; CDR3 DNA: TGTGCCAGCAGTGGTGGACTACCGGCTCGGGAGCAGTACTTC
J gene: TRBJ2-2; clone size: -; V gene: TRBV7-3; CDR3 length: 15; D gene: TRBD1; CDR3 protein: CASSLGTGVTGELFF; CDR3 DNA: TGTGCCAGCAGCTTAGGGACAGGGGTTACCGGGGAGCTGTTTTTT
J gene: TRBJ1-1; clone size: -; V gene: TRBV11-1; CDR3 length: 16; D gene: TRBD1; CDR3 protein: CASSKRTGGVNTEAFF; CDR3 DNA: TGTGCCAGCAGCAAACGGACAGGGGGGGTGAACACTGAAGCTTTCTTT
J gene: TRBJ2-5; clone size: -; V gene: TRBV9; CDR3 length: 13; D gene: -; CDR3 protein: CASSVAGWETQYF; CDR3 DNA: TGTGCCAGCAGCGTAGCAGGGTGGGAGACCCAGTACTTC
J gene: TRBJ1-1; clone size: -; V gene: TRBV19; CDR3 length: 14; D gene: -; CDR3 protein: CASSIDWAGAEAFF; CDR3 DNA: TGTGCCAGTAGTATAGATTGGGCAGGGGCTGAAGCTTTCTTT
J gene: TRBJ2-2; clone size: -; V gene: TRBV6-6; CDR3 length: 14; D gene: TRBD2; CDR3 protein: CASSYGLGTGELFF; CDR3 DNA: TGTGCCAGCAGTTACGGACTAGGGACCGGGGAGCTGTTTTTT
J gene: TRBJ1-1; clone size: -; V gene: TRBV5-1; CDR3 length: 12; D gene: -; CDR3 protein: CASSLANTEAFF; CDR3 DNA: TGCGCCAGCAGCTTGGCTAACACTGAAGCTTTCTTT
J gene: TRBJ2-3; clone size: -; V gene: TRBV18; CDR3 length: 14; D gene: -; CDR3 protein: CASSPSPGTDTQYF; CDR3 DNA: TGTGCCAGCTCACCTTCCCCAGGGACAGATACGCAGTATTTT
J gene: TRBJ2-3; clone size: -; V gene: TRBV10-3; CDR3 length: 14; D gene: -; CDR3 protein: CAISDGSRGDTQYF; CDR3 DNA: TGTGCCATCAGTGATGGGAGCCGTGGGGATACGCAGTATTTT
J gene: TRBJ1-3; clone size: few; V gene: TRBV5-4; CDR3 length: 13; D gene: -; CDR3 protein: CASSIDRGNTIYF; CDR3 DNA: TGTGCCAGCAGCATTGACAGGGGAAACACCATATATTTT
J gene: TRBJ2-1; clone size: -; V gene: TRBV5-1; CDR3 length: 15; D gene: TRBD2; CDR3 protein: CASSRGLAISSEQFF; CDR3 DNA: TGCGCCAGCAGCCGGGGACTAGCGATTTCAAGTGAGCAGTTCTTC
J gene: TRBJ2-3; clone size: -; V gene: TRBV5-4; CDR3 length: 18; D gene: TRBD2; CDR3 protein: CASISLSGGESSTDTQYF; CDR3 DNA: TGTGCCAGCATATCCCTTAGCGGGGGGGAGTCAAGCACAGATACGCAGTATTTT
J gene: TRBJ1-1; clone size: few; V gene: TRBV6-1; CDR3 length: 14; D gene: -; CDR3 protein: CAIQRGWDDAQAFF; CDR3 DNA: TGTGCCATCCAGCGAGGGTGGGATGATGCCCAAGCTTTCTTT
J gene: TRBJ2-5; clone size: -; V gene: TRBV19; CDR3 length: 16; D gene: TRBD2; CDR3 protein: CASSGLAGALRETQYF; CDR3 DNA: TGTGCCAGTAGTGGGCTAGCGGGGGCCCTTCGGGAGACCCAGTACTTC
J gene: TRBJ2-2; clone size: -; V gene: TRBV10-2; CDR3 length: 19; D gene: TRBD2; CDR3 protein: CASSAGTSGGADVVGELFF; CDR3 DNA: TGCGCCAGCAGTGCCGGGACTAGCGGGGGGGCCGATGTGGTCGGGGAGCTGTTTTTT
J gene: TRBJ2-1; clone size: -; V gene: TRBV7-9; CDR3 length: 14; D gene: TRBD1; CDR3 protein: CASSSRDRANEQFF; CDR3 DNA: TGTGCCAGCAGCTCCCGGGACAGGGCCAATGAGCAGTTCTTC
J gene: TRBJ1-1; clone size: few; V gene: TRBV27; CDR3 length: 15; D gene: -; CDR3 protein: CASSPPGVRNTEAFF; CDR3 DNA: TGTGCCAGCAGTCCCCCCGGGGTCAGGAACACTGAAGCTTTCTTT
J gene: TRBJ1-1; clone size: -; V gene: TRBV12-5; CDR3 length: 14; D gene: -; CDR3 protein: CASGLDGSWTEAFF; CDR3 DNA: TGTGCTAGTGGACTAGACGGATCTTGGACTGAAGCTTTCTTT
J gene: TRBJ2-3; clone size: -; V gene: TRBV11-2; CDR3 length: 12; D gene: -; CDR3 protein: CASSTGTDTQYF; CDR3 DNA: TGTGCCAGCAGCACAGGGACAGATACGCAGTATTTT
J gene: TRBJ2-1; clone size: -; V gene: TRBV28; CDR3 length: 15; D gene: TRBD2; CDR3 protein: CASSVLAGGYNEQFF; CDR3 DNA: TGTGCCAGCAGTGTGTTAGCGGGGGGTTACAATGAGCAGTTCTTC
J gene: TRBJ1-5; clone size: once; V gene: TRBV7-2; CDR3 length: 17; D gene: TRBD1; CDR3 protein: CASSLGIGGGRNQPQHF; CDR3 DNA: TGTGCCAGCAGCTTAGGGATCGGAGGGGGCAGAAATCAGCCCCAGCATTTT
J gene: TRBJ2-1; clone size: -; V gene: TRBV28; CDR3 length: 17; D gene: TRBD2; CDR3 protein: CASSLIHSGGSYNEQFF; CDR3 DNA: TGTGCCAGCAGTTTAATTCACAGCGGGGGCTCCTACAATGAGCAGTTCTTC
J gene: TRBJ2-1; clone size: -; V gene: TRBV5-4; CDR3 length: 15; D gene: TRBD2; CDR3 protein: CASSLGLAGENEQFF; CDR3 DNA: TGTGCCAGCAGCTTGGGACTAGCGGGGGAAAATGAGCAGTTCTTC
J gene: TRBJ2-5; clone size: -; V gene: TRBV14; CDR3 length: 15; D gene: TRBD2; CDR3 protein: CASSLTLSGGETQYF; CDR3 DNA: TGTGCCAGCAGCCTAACCCTGAGCGGGGGTGAGACCCAGTACTTC
J gene: TRBJ1-2; clone size: -; V gene: TRBV4-1; CDR3 length: 15; D gene: -; CDR3 protein: CASSPLGEPNYGYTF; CDR3 DNA: TGCGCCAGCAGCCCACTGGGAGAACCTAACTATGGCTACACCTTC
J gene: TRBJ1-2; clone size: -; V gene: TRBV5-8; CDR3 length: 12; D gene: -; CDR3 protein: CASSLLGRLHTF; CDR3 DNA: TGTGCCAGCAGCTTGTTGGGGAGACTCCACACCTTC
J gene: TRBJ1-4; clone size: -; V gene: TRBV9; CDR3 length: 14; D gene: TRBD1; CDR3 protein: CASSPRTGDEKLFF; CDR3 DNA: TGTGCCAGCAGCCCAAGGACAGGGGATGAAAAACTGTTTTTT
J gene: TRBJ1-2; clone size: -; V gene: TRBV7-9; CDR3 length: 12; D gene: -; CDR3 protein: CSSSYRDRGYTF; CDR3 DNA: TGTTCCAGCAGTTACAGGGATAGAGGCTACACCTTC
J gene: TRBJ1-4; clone size: -; V gene: TRBV10-1; CDR3 length: 16; D gene: -; CDR3 protein: CASGGRYRATNEKLFF; CDR3 DNA: TGCGCCAGCGGCGGGAGGTACCGCGCAACTAATGAAAAACTGTTTTTT
J gene: TRBJ1-2; clone size: -; V gene: TRBV9; CDR3 length: 16; D gene: TRBD1; CDR3 protein: CASSVGVSTGGDGYTF; CDR3 DNA: TGTGCCAGCAGCGTAGGTGTATCGACAGGGGGTGATGGCTACACCTTC
J gene: TRBJ2-2; clone size: -; V gene: TRBV2; CDR3 length: 13; D gene: -; CDR3 protein: CASSVTVTGELFF; CDR3 DNA: TGTGCCAGCAGTGTCACGGTCACCGGGGAGCTGTTTTTT
J gene: TRBJ2-1; clone size: -; V gene: TRBV4-2; CDR3 length: 16; D gene: TRBD2; CDR3 protein: CASSLTGGGNYNEQFF; CDR3 DNA: TGTGCCAGCAGCCTCACGGGGGGGGGCAACTACAATGAGCAGTTCTTC
J gene: TRBJ2-5; clone size: -; V gene: TRBV28; CDR3 length: 16; D gene: TRBD2; CDR3 protein: CASRPSLAGVGETQYF; CDR3 DNA: TGTGCCAGCAGACCCAGTCTAGCGGGGGTCGGAGAGACCCAGTACTTC
J gene: TRBJ2-7; clone size: -; V gene: TRBV12-5; CDR3 length: 14; D gene: -; CDR3 protein: CASGLISGVDEQYF; CDR3 DNA: TGTGCTAGTGGTTTGATATCAGGGGTAGACGAGCAGTACTTC
J gene: TRBJ1-2; clone size: -; V gene: TRBV2; CDR3 length: 13; D gene: -; CDR3 protein: CASSEAPPGGYTF; CDR3 DNA: TGTGCCAGCAGTGAAGCACCCCCAGGGGGCTACACCTTC
J gene: TRBJ1-3; clone size: -; V gene: TRBV7-9; CDR3 length: 18; D gene: -; CDR3 protein: CSSSLVYALVNSGNTIYF; CDR3 DNA: TGTTCCAGCAGCTTAGTTTATGCACTGGTGAACTCTGGAAACACCATATATTTT
J gene: TRBJ2-3; clone size: few; V gene: TRBV6-5; CDR3 length: 14; D gene: -; CDR3 protein: CASSFRGMADTQYF; CDR3 DNA: TGTGCCAGCAGTTTCCGGGGGATGGCAGATACGCAGTATTTT
J gene: TRBJ2-5; clone size: -; V gene: TRBV21-1; CDR3 length: 15; D gene: -; CDR3 protein: CASSKGLASQETQYF; CDR3 DNA: TGTGCCAGCAGCAAAGGCCTAGCGAGTCAAGAGACCCAGTACTTC
J gene: TRBJ1-2; clone size: -; V gene: TRBV18; CDR3 length: 16; D gene: TRBD1; CDR3 protein: CASSLDRTGKNYGYTF; CDR3 DNA: TGTGCCAGCTCTCTTGACCGGACAGGGAAAAACTATGGCTACACCTTC
J gene: TRBJ2-5; clone size: -; V gene: TRBV12-5; CDR3 length: 12; D gene: -; CDR3 protein: CASGGVGETQYF; CDR3 DNA: TGTGCTAGCGGGGGAGTGGGAGAGACCCAGTACTTC
J gene: TRBJ2-7; clone size: -; V gene: TRBV2; CDR3 length: 14; D gene: TRBD1; CDR3 protein: CASREGQGAPGQYF; CDR3 DNA: TGTGCCAGCAGGGAGGGACAGGGGGCGCCGGGGCAGTACTTC
J gene: TRBJ1-1; clone size: -; V gene: TRBV30; CDR3 length: 13; D gene: -; CDR3 protein: CAWSSQVSTEAFF; CDR3 DNA: TGTGCCTGGAGTAGCCAGGTGAGCACTGAAGCTTTCTTT